This TCR beta chain stems from a study of blood T cell repertoires in COVID-19. Looking at the study overall: Sites in the United States, Italy and Spain provided acute and convalescent COVID-19 samples. T cells, B-cell-depleted T cells, or PBMCs provided the cDNA or gDNA that served as material.

This clone has more than one count but fewer than ten. In the original analysis: Quantification of nucleated cells was approximated via reference gene primer amplification. Generated by immunoSEQ multiplex PCR, the TCRdb table keeps only in-frame clones and is missing some. D and trimming come from the DNA, and the V and J calls and clone size come from that table. The sample consists of 130,000 or so clones, about 89% of them appearing once. The sequenced material came from peripheral blood. The sequence was obtained from a man aged 45-60 years with active COVID-19.

The CDR3 nucleotides read TGCGCCAGCAGCCAACCGGGACTAGCGATTACAGATACGCAGTATTTT. Protein product: CASSQPGLAITDTQYF. J is TRBJ2-3 and V is TRBV4-1, with 10 positions matching TRBD2. J gave up 3 bases and V 2 bases, and 5 bases lay outside the gene matches. This CDR3 region has 16 residues. Germline values: CDR1 MGHRA, CDR2 YSYEKL.